A single sample gave rise to the 14 T cell receptor beta chains below, sequenced in a study of beta chain features in type 1 diabetes. The sequenced template was cDNA made from the entire isolated RNA. The method was immunoSEQ multiplex PCR; TCRdb's version includes in-frame clones alone and lacks a portion of them. The repertoire includes under 800,000 clones, 15% of them detected once, and approximately 0.093% sits in the top ten. The sequencing sample was made of naive CD4+ T cells from blood. These receptors were obtained from a young man in good health.

This rearrangement joins TRBV18 to TRBJ2-2, with 8 bases that match TRBD1. CDR1 is KGHSH, CDR2 LQKENI, per germline. The CDR3 is 15 amino acids. With 2 bases clipped from V and 5 bases from J, the junction kept 4 bases outside the gene matches. CDR3 DNA: TGTGCCAGCTCACCAGGCAGGGGGCTGACCGGGGAGCTGTTTTTT. It yields the protein CASSPGRGLTGELFF.

Only a few counts were recorded for this clone. The V and J genes are TRBV7-9 and TRBJ2-7; no definite D call. The CDR3 extends over 15 amino acids. The V end was cut by 2 bases, the J end by 6 bases, with 17 bases between. Germline CDR1 reads SEHNR; CDR2 reads FQNEAQ (reference sequence). The DNA of the CDR3 is TGTGCCAGCAGCTTAAGTGGTAAAATTGTCTCCGAGCAGTACTTC. It translates to CASSLSGKIVSEQYF.

This chain joins TRBV29-1 and TRBJ1-2; D unresolved. Germline CDR1 is SQVTM and CDR2 is ANQGSEA. V lost 1 base and J 0 bases, leaving 12 bases between the germline ends. The CDR3 is 15 residues long. The CDR3 nucleotides are TGCAGCGTTGAAGGCCAAGTTGAACCTAACTATGGCTACACCTTC. This encodes CSVEGQVEPNYGYTF.

The chain carries TRBV7-8 and TRBJ2-7; tentative D call: TRBD2 (6 bases). Trimming removed 4 bases from V and 3 bases from J, with 13 bases in between. The germline gives CDR1 SGHVS, CDR2 FQNEAQ. This CDR3 is 14 amino acids long. CDR3 residues: CASSSGTRYYEQYF. For the CDR3, the DNA is TGTGCCAGCAGCTCCGGGACTCGGTACTACGAGCAGTACTTC.

The V and J genes are TRBV7-2 and TRBJ2-1; either TRBD1 or TRBD2 may fit D (5 bases each). The CDR3 extends over 18 amino acids. Germline CDR1 SGHTA, CDR2 FQGNSA. V lost 0 bases to trimming and J lost 5 bases, with 20 bases between them. As DNA, the CDR3 is TGTGCCAGCAGCTTAGCCTATCCCGGGGCCAGGGCCAACAATGAGCAGTTCTTC. Residues: CASSLAYPGARANNEQFF. Filled out from reference TRBV7-2 and TRBJ2-1, the complete variable domain reads GAGVSQSPSNKVTEKGKDVELRCDPISGHTALYWYRQSLGQGLEFLIYFQGNSAPDKSGLPSDRFSAERTGGSVSTLTIQRTQQEDSAVYLCASSLAYPGARANNEQFFGPGTRLTVL.

The sample holds a few counts of this clone. The CDR3 coding sequence is TGTGCCAGCAGCGGCGGGACTAGCGGTTCGCTAGCCAAAAACATTCAGTACTTC. Its protein is CASSGGTSGSLAKNIQYF. This chain joins TRBV9 and TRBJ2-4; 11 bases align to TRBD2. This CDR3 is 18 amino acids long. J was trimmed by 0 bases and V by 3 bases; bases with no gene match: 8. Germline CDR1 SGDLS, CDR2 YYNGEE.

The chain combines TRBV13 with TRBJ2-5; possible D gene TRBD2, 6 bases. This CDR3 contains 12 residues. Germline V lookup: CDR1 PRHDT, CDR2 FYEKMQ (reference sequence). Trimming left V 5 bases short and J 5 bases short, with 9 bases between. For the CDR3, the DNA is TGTGCCAGCAGCAGGGGAGGCGAGACCCAGTACTTC. Its protein is CASSRGGETQYF.

A note on this clone: This same CDR3 is encoded by further DNA sequences in the sample. The chain employs TRBV28 and TRBJ1-4, with no clear D. V was trimmed by 5 bases and J by 0 bases, leaving 10 bases between them. This CDR3 comprises 15 residues. Germline V lookup: CDR1 MDHEN, CDR2 SYDVKM. DNA for the CDR3: TGTGCCAGCAGTCCTGGCGGCGCAACTAATGAAAAACTGTTTTTT. Protein product: CASSPGGATNEKLFF.

This clone was seen repeatedly, ten times or more. The chain carries TRBV7-9 and TRBJ2-7; 7 bases map to TRBD1. The length of the CDR3 is 14 residues. CDR1 SEHNR and CDR2 FQNEAQ come from the germline V gene (reference sequence). The V gene end was trimmed by 8 bases and the J gene end by 3 bases; junction bases not matched to a gene: 10. The CDR3 is CASSRGDSRYEQYF. In DNA, the CDR3 is TGTGCCAGCTCAAGAGGGGACAGTCGCTACGAGCAGTACTTC.

There are a few counts of this clone. V and J are TRBV28 and TRBJ2-7; D remains unclear. Trimming shortened V by 7 bases and J by 5 bases, and 6 bases separated the two germline ends. The length of the CDR3 is 10 residues. Germline CDR1 MDHEN, CDR2 SYDVKM. CDR3 in amino acids: CASTSDEQYF. The CDR3 DNA follows: TGTGCCAGCACCTCGGACGAGCAGTACTTC.

This clone has just a few counts. The genes are TRBV28 and TRBJ2-2; 12 bases line up with TRBD2. The CDR3 length is 15 residues. The V gene end was trimmed by 10 bases and the J gene end by 4 bases; junction bases not matched to a gene: 7. Germline V gene lookup returns CDR1 MDHEN and CDR2 SYDVKM. CDR3 DNA sequence: TGTGCCACCCTAGCGGGAGGGCCGGGCACCGGGGAGCTGTTTTTT. This codes for CATLAGGPGTGELFF.

This sequence joins TRBV6-6 and TRBJ2-7; perhaps TRBD2 as D (6 bases). Germline CDR1 is MNHNY and CDR2 is SVGAGI (reference sequence). V shed 6 bases and J shed 4 bases, with 16 bases lying between them. This CDR3 comprises 14 residues. The CDR3 nucleotides are TGTGCCAGCAGAGAATCCGGGACTGGATACGAGCAGTACTTC. It encodes CASRESGTGYEQYF.

V is TRBV6-1 and J is TRBJ1-4; 9 nucleotides agree with TRBD1. Germline V gene data show CDR1 as MNHNS and CDR2 as SASEGT. Unmatched junction bases numbered 5, after V lost 8 bases and J lost 7 bases. This CDR3 is 13 amino acids long. For the CDR3, the DNA is TGTGCCAGCCAGGGACAGGGTGGTGAAAAACTGTTTTTT. Translating gives CASQGQGGEKLFF.

The table lists this clone with many counts. The rearrangement links TRBV18 to TRBJ2-7, with a tentative D call TRBD1 (6 bases). The CDR3 is 14 amino acids. V dropped 6 bases and J dropped 3 bases, with 15 bases sitting between them. CDR1 and CDR2 from the germline V gene are KGHSH and LQKENI. The CDR3 DNA follows: TGTGCCAGCTCTCCCTCCGGACAGAGCTACGAGCAGTACTTC. It is translated as CASSPSGQSYEQYF. The full variable domain, completed using reference TRBV18 and TRBJ2-7, is NAGVMQNPRHLVRRRGQEARLRCSPMKGHSHVYWYRQLPEEGLKFMVYLQKENIIDESGMPKERFSAEFPKEGPSILRIQQVVRGDSAAYFCASSPSGQSYEQYFGPGTRLTVT.